What follows are 17 T cell receptor beta chains derived from one specimen sequenced in a study of cytomegalovirus exposure and HLA in healthy donors. The PCR was carried out with 60 Vbeta primers and 13 Jbeta primers. The data were produced by immunoSEQ multiplex PCR, yet TCRdb's version contains in-frame clones alone and is incomplete. The table has about 200,000 clones, 87% seen once; the top ten hold 1% to 1.5%. Specimen: PBMCs. The receptors stem from a man aged 25-40 years in good health and CMV-seronegative.

CDR3 DNA: TGTGCCAGTAGTATGGGGGGTACTGGCAACACAGATACGCAGTATTTT. Its translation: CASSMGGTGNTDTQYF. This chain connects TRBV19 to TRBJ2-3; D is possibly TRBD2 (6 bases). Germline V gene sequence: CDR1 LNHDA, CDR2 SQIVND (reference sequence). Trimming removed 3 bases at V and 2 bases at J, with 15 bases between. This CDR3 contains 16 residues. Full variable domain (missing parts from reference TRBV19 and TRBJ2-3): DGGITQSPKYLFRKEGQNVTLSCEQNLNHDAMYWYRQDPGQGLRLIYYSQIVNDFQKGDIAEGYSVSREKKESFPLTVTSAQKNPTAFYLCASSMGGTGNTDTQYFGPGTRLTVL.

The CDR3 bases are TGTGCCATCCAAAATTATGCGGGCGGGGGTCCAGATACGCAGTATTTT. This sequence encodes CAIQNYAGGGPDTQYF. The rearrangement uses TRBV28 and TRBJ2-3, with 7 bases aligning to TRBD2. Germline lookup yields CDR1 MDHEN and CDR2 SYDVKM. CDR3 length equals 16 residues. The V segment lost 10 bases and the J segment 4 bases; nucleotides outside the gene matches: 17.

V gene TRBV27 combines with J gene TRBJ2-7; D perhaps matches TRBD1 (6 bases). Germline lookup yields CDR1 MNHEY and CDR2 SMNVEV (reference sequence). Trimming pared 3 bases from V and 2 bases from J, leaving 11 bases between. The CDR3 extends over 14 amino acids. CDR3 bases: TGTGCCAGCAGTTTGTCCCGGACAGCCTACGAGCAGTACTTC. Its translation: CASSLSRTAYEQYF.

The V and J genes are TRBV6-6 and TRBJ1-3, with D unresolved. This CDR3 is built from 14 residues. The ends were cut back, 2 bases at V and 1 base at J, with 6 bases in the middle. Per germline, CDR1 MNHNY and CDR2 SVGAGI (reference sequence). The CDR3 here is CASSYGRSGNTIYF. The DNA of the CDR3 is TGTGCCAGCAGTTACGGCAGGTCTGGAAACACCATATATTTT.

The chain links TRBV6-5 to TRBJ1-1; 8 nucleotides match TRBD1. CDR3 size: 14 residues. CDR1 is MNHEY and CDR2 is SVGAGI in the germline V gene. V shed 0 bases, J shed 3 bases, and the junction held 0 bases outside the gene matches. CDR3 nucleotides: TGTGCCAGCAGTTACTCGACAGGGGACACTGAAGCTTTCTTT. This translates into CASSYSTGDTEAFF.

The V call is TRBV27, the J call TRBJ1-5, with TRBD1 as a possible D gene (5 bases). V was cut by 10 bases and J by 0 bases, with 10 bases left in between. The CDR3 is made up of 13 amino acids. Germline V gene sequence: CDR1 MNHEY, CDR2 SMNVEV (reference sequence). This chain's CDR3 is CANRGYSNQPQHF. In nucleotides, the CDR3 is TGTGCCAACCGGGGGTATAGCAATCAGCCCCAGCATTTT.

The chain links TRBV7-9 to TRBJ2-2; 13 nucleotides match TRBD2. The CDR3 consists of 19 residues. The V gene's germline CDR1 is SEHNR and CDR2 FQNEAQ (reference sequence). V shed 2 bases, J shed 0 bases, and the junction held 6 bases outside the gene matches. The CDR3 sequence: CASSLRTSGSESNTGELFF. Here the CDR3 DNA reads TGTGCCAGCAGCTTAAGGACTAGCGGGAGCGAATCGAACACCGGGGAGCTGTTTTTT.

This chain uses TRBV2 with TRBJ1-2, with D perhaps matching TRBD1 (5 bases). V lost 4 bases and J lost 7, with 13 bases in between. Germline V gene sequence: CDR1 SNHLY, CDR2 FYNNEI. This CDR3 spans 13 amino acids. In DNA, the CDR3 is TGTGCCAGCAGTGGGGAGGGGAGTAGTGGCTACACCTTC. It translates to CASSGEGSSGYTF. The variable domain in full, completed from reference TRBV2 and TRBJ1-2, reads EPEVTQTPSHQVTQMGQEVILRCVPISNHLYFYWYRQILGQKVEFLVSFYNNEISEKSEIFDDQFSVERPDGSNFTLKIRSTKLEDSAMYFCASSGEGSSGYTFGSGTRLTVV.

This clone was found once. One junction end disagrees with the germline gene, perhaps due to a read error. The chain carries TRBV7-9 and TRBJ2-7; the D gene is possibly TRBD2 (5 bases). CDR1 is SEHNR and CDR2 is FQNEAQ in the germline V gene (reference sequence). There are 16 residues in the CDR3. CDR3 DNA sequence: TGTTCCAGCAGCCTTGGACTGGCTAGGAGCTCCTACGAGCAGTACTTC. This codes for CSSSLGLARSSYEQYF.

The gene calls are TRBV7-9 and TRBJ2-3, with 9 positions matching TRBD2. Trimming took 3 bases from V and 0 from J; bases not matched to a gene: 10. CDR1 is SEHNR, CDR2 FQNEAQ, per germline (reference sequence). CDR3 size: 18 residues. CDR3 in DNA: TGTGCCAGCAGCTTCGTTGGCGGGAGGGCACCTAGCACAGATACGCAGTATTTT. As protein: CASSFVGGRAPSTDTQYF.

This chain connects TRBV6-1 to TRBJ2-3, with TRBD1 identical over 7 bases. This CDR3 is 14 amino acids long. Germline trimming cut 4 bases from V and 3 bases from J; bases unmatched to any gene: 4. CDR1 and CDR2 (germline): MNHNS, SASEGT. CDR3 protein: CASSGDRETDTQYF. The CDR3 DNA follows: TGTGCCAGCAGTGGTGACAGGGAAACAGATACGCAGTATTTT.

For the CDR3, the DNA is TGTGCCAGCTGGGACACCGTGAACACTGAAGCTTTCTTT. As protein: CASWDTVNTEAFF. The gene calls are TRBV2 and TRBJ1-1; D perhaps matches TRBD1 (6 bases). The CDR3 spans 13 residues. Germline V gene data show CDR1 as SNHLY and CDR2 as FYNNEI. Between the trimmed V and J ends, which lost 8 bases and 0 bases, there was a span of 10 bases. Drawing the rest from reference TRBV2 and TRBJ1-1, the complete variable domain is EPEVTQTPSHQVTQMGQEVILRCVPISNHLYFYWYRQILGQKVEFLVSFYNNEISEKSEIFDDQFSVERPDGSNFTLKIRSTKLEDSAMYFCASWDTVNTEAFFGQGTRLTVV.

CDR3 region: CASSPTSGTNIQYF. The DNA for the CDR3 is TGTGCCAGCAGTCCGACTAGCGGGACAAACATTCAGTACTTC. The chain carries TRBV28 and TRBJ2-4, with 11 nucleotides matching TRBD2. The CDR3 totals 14 residues. Trimming cost V 5 bases and J 6 bases; bases outside gene matches: 3. Germline lookup yields CDR1 MDHEN and CDR2 SYDVKM.

The chain employs TRBV7-2 and TRBJ1-4, with 10 nucleotides matching TRBD1. V lost 4 bases to trimming and J lost 5 bases; unmatched junction nucleotides: 4. CDR3 length equals 15 residues. The germline gives CDR1 SGHTA, CDR2 FQGNSA. CDR3 residues: CASSYDRGQNEKLFF. As DNA, the CDR3 is TGTGCCAGCAGCTACGACAGGGGGCAGAATGAAAAACTGTTTTTT.

The chain joins TRBV11-1 to TRBJ2-3; TRBD2 matches at 7 bases. Trimming took 5 bases from V and 2 from J; bases not matched to a gene: 4. Germline CDR1 is SGHAT and CDR2 is FQDESV (reference sequence). This CDR3 comprises 14 residues. Written as DNA, the CDR3 is TGTGCCAGCAGCAGGCGGGGGAACACAGATACGCAGTATTTT. As protein: CASSRRGNTDTQYF.

This chain joins TRBV30 and TRBJ1-2; D is possibly TRBD1 (5 bases). Germline CDR1 and CDR2: GTSNPN and SVGIG (reference sequence). V lost 4 bases, J lost 3 bases, and 12 bases lay in between. This CDR3 comprises 13 residues. The CDR3 nucleotides read TGTGCCTGGACCCCTTCGGGGGACTATGGCTACACCTTC. As protein: CAWTPSGDYGYTF.

V usage is TRBV9 and J usage is TRBJ2-5, with 7 bases fitting TRBD2. The CDR3 contains 15 residues. V lost 4 bases and J lost 4; bases outside the gene matches: 10. CDR1 and CDR2 from the germline V gene are SGDLS and YYNGEE. The CDR3 loop is CASSSLGRALETQYF. Here the CDR3 DNA reads TGTGCCAGCAGCTCCTTGGGGAGGGCCTTAGAGACCCAGTACTTC.